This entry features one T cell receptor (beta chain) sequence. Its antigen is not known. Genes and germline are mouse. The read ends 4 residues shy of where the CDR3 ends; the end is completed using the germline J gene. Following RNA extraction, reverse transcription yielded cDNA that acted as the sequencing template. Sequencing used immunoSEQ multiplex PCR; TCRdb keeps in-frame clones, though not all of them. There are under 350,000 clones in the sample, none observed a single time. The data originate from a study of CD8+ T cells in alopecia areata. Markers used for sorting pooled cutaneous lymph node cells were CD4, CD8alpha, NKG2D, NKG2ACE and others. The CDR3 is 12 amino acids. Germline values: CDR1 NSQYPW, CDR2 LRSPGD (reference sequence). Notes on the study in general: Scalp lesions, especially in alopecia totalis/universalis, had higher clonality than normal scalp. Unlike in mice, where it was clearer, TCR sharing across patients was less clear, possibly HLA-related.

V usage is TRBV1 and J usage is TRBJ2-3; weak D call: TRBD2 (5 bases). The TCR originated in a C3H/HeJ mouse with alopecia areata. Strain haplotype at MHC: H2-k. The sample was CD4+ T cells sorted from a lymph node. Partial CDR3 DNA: TGCACCTGCAGTGCTGGGGTAGAA. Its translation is CTCSAGVE. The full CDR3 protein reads CTCSAGVETLYF.